Listed here are 27 T cell receptor beta chains from one sample, sequenced in a study of tumor-infiltrating lymphocytes in primary liver carcinoma. Synthesis of TCR beta cDNA was carried out from around 540 ng total RNA with a constant-region primer. Modified slightly, ARM-PCR produced TCR beta libraries over three nested multiplex PCR rounds. Both of the initial two PCR rounds ran for approximately 10 cycles and employed TRBV1-TRBV30 forward primers alongside a C-beta reverse primer. Via MiXCR, TCRdb re-called the multiplex PCR reads, giving one row per CDR3 protein. Here the sample spans 50,000 to 65,000 distinct CDR3 sequences, roughly 70% being singletons. RNA and DNA were co-extracted from about 19-30 mg of unsorted bulk tissue. Sequenced input: liver tumor tissue from sampling region 4. Described subset: tumor region T4, right-lateral pole. The source is a man aged 35 to 55 with primary liver carcinoma and hepatitis B virus infection.

For this clonotype: At one of its ends the junction is not consistent with the germline gene, which may arise from a read error. The chain has TRBV4-1 and TRBJ2-3; perhaps TRBD1 as D (6 bases). The CDR3 has 20 amino acids. Germline V gene lookup returns CDR1 MGHRA and CDR2 YSYEKL. The CDR3 is CASSKAIGTDRLVTTDTQYF. CDR3 nucleotides: TGCGCCAGCAGCAAGGCTATAGGGACGGACAGATTAGTCACCACAGATACACAGTATTTT.

This clonotype has a handful of counts. Likely a read error: the CDR3 ends without its conserved phenylalanine or tryptophan. The limits of the CDR3 on the DNA are not certain, so only TCRdb's listed CDR3 is given. The J gene is TRBJ2-7, the V gene TRBV6-2 or TRBV6-3; the table's D call of TRBD1 was not tested on the DNA. With termini counted, the CDR3 has 14 amino acids. Germline V lookup: CDR1 MNHEY, CDR2 SVGEGT. CDR3 sequence reads: CASSLRDRAHEQYS.

Turning to this clonotype: This CDR3 is missing its conserved last phenylalanine or tryptophan, likely due to a read error. The chain recombines TRBV4-2 with TRBJ1-1, with a possible D match to TRBD1 (6 bases). Germline-derived CDR1 and CDR2 are LGHNA and YNFKEQ. The CDR3 consists of 17 residues. V was trimmed by 0 bases and J by 5 bases, leaving 19 bases between them. In DNA, the CDR3 is TGTGCCAGCAGCCAAGAGTATGGACAGAGTTTTTGGACTGAAGCTTTCTTA. As protein: CASSQEYGQSFWTEAFL.

With respect to this clonotype: One end of the junction fails to match germline, which may point to a read error. The chain is built from TRBV6-5 and TRBJ2-3; 9 bases map to TRBD1. This CDR3 contains 15 residues. The germline V gene has CDR1 MNHEY and CDR2 SVGAGI. CDR3 residues: CASTRETGGQNTKYF. CDR3 nucleotide sequence: TGTGCCAGCACTCGAGAGACAGGGGGACAAAATACGAAGTATTTT.

Details on this clonotype: Germline and junction disagree at one end, which may indicate a read error. The rearrangement links TRBV19 to TRBJ2-2; perhaps TRBD2 as D (6 bases). Germline CDR1 is LNHDA and CDR2 is SQIVND (reference sequence). The CDR3 is 15 residues long. The CDR3 DNA reads TGTGCCAGTAGGATAGGGTCGAGGGAGGCCGGGGAGCTGTTTTTT. This codes for CASRIGSREAGELFF.

Regarding this clonotype: The missing conserved phenylalanine or tryptophan at the end of this CDR3 makes a read error likely. The chain links TRBV29-1 to TRBJ2-2, with D unresolved. The CDR3 consists of 13 residues. The V and J ends lost 4 bases and 2 bases respectively, with 8 bases between them. Germline V gives CDR1 SQVTM, CDR2 ANQGSEA. CDR3 amino acids: CSVVGSNTGELFL. CDR3 nucleotides: TGCAGCGTTGTTGGCAGTAACACCGGGGAGCTGTTTCTT.

The sample holds a few counts of this clonotype. The missing conserved phenylalanine or tryptophan at the end of this CDR3 makes a read error likely. This chain uses TRBV29-1 with TRBJ2-5, with a tentative D call TRBD1 (6 bases). The CDR3 spans 14 residues. Per the germline V gene, CDR1 is SQVTM and CDR2 is ANQGSEA. V gave up 1 base and J gave up 1 base, with 10 bases separating them. CDR3 region: CSVEAGHGQETQYL. The CDR3 nucleotides read TGCAGCGTTGAAGCGGGACACGGCCAAGAGACCCAGTACTTA.

As to this clonotype: It may be a read error: a sequence one base away is much more abundant. V and J are TRBV20-1 and TRBJ2-7, with 12 bases matching TRBD2. Germline V CDR1 and CDR2: DFQATT, SNEGSKA (reference sequence). The CDR3 spans 17 residues. CDR3 bases: TGCAGTGCGCGAAGGACAACCAGGACTAGCGGGAACTACGAGCACTACTTC. As protein: CSARRTTRTSGNYEHYF.

A note on this clonotype: The conserved final phenylalanine or tryptophan is absent from the CDR3, which likely points to a read error. CDR3 loop: CAGCESGSETQYL. CDR3 nucleotides: TGCGCCGGCTGTGAATCGGGATCGGAGACCCAGTACTTA. The chain employs TRBV5-1 and TRBJ2-5, with D possibly being TRBD2 (5 bases). V was cut by 10 bases and J by 5 bases, with 18 bases left in between. The germline CDR1 and CDR2 sequences are SGHRS and YFSETQ. The CDR3 is made up of 13 amino acids.

Points on this clonotype: This sequence may be a read error, since a much larger clone differs from it by one base. This chain joins TRBV4-1 and TRBJ2-7, with D unclear. From germline, CDR1 is MGHRA and CDR2 YSYEKL. This CDR3 has 14 residues. V was pared by 0 bases and J by 8 bases, with 14 bases between. CDR3 bases: TGCGCCAGCAGCCAAGAGACCCCTGTTGACAAGCAGTACTTC. Residues: CASSQETPVDKQYF.

Regarding this clonotype: A single base separates this from a much larger clone, so it may be a read error. Since the CDR3 does not end with the conserved phenylalanine or tryptophan, this likely comes from a read error. The chain uses TRBV11-2 and TRBJ2-7; D ambiguous. This CDR3 is built from 14 residues. CDR1 SGHAT and CDR2 FQNNGV come from the germline V gene. In DNA form, the CDR3 reads TGTGCCAACAGCTTAACTGACACTACCTACGAGCAGTACCTC. The encoded protein is CANSLTDTTYEQYL.

This clonotype was seen ten or more times. The chain links TRBV5-1 to TRBJ1-2, with 7 bases that match TRBD1. The V gene's germline CDR1 is SGHRS and CDR2 YFSETQ. V was pared by 0 bases and J by 5 bases, with 7 bases of the junction left unmatched. CDR3 size: 15 residues. The CDR3 sequence: CASSLDPGTAYGYTF. The CDR3 DNA is TGCGCCAGCAGCTTGGACCCCGGGACAGCGTATGGCTACACCTTC.

Points on this clonotype: A read error may explain this, as a much larger clone is one base away. Given the absence of the conserved phenylalanine or tryptophan at the CDR3 end, a read error is likely. The V gene is TRBV5-1, the J gene TRBJ2-3; D perhaps matches TRBD2 (5 bases). Germline loops: CDR1 SGHRS, CDR2 YFSETQ. V lost 4 bases and J lost 9, with 15 bases in between. The CDR3 length is 13 residues. CDR3 nucleotide sequence: TGCGCCAGCAGCCCCCAGGACCCGGGGACGCAGTATTTA. This gives the protein CASSPQDPGTQYL.

Remarks on this clonotype: A read error may produce the germline difference seen at one junction end. This chain joins TRBV6-5 and TRBJ2-5, with a possible D match to TRBD1 (7 bases). This CDR3 has 13 amino acids. Germline CDR1 reads MNHEY; CDR2 reads SVGAGI. CDR3 sequence (DNA): TGCGCCAGCAGTTGGGGGGCAGGGGGTCCCCAGTACTTC. This gives the protein CASSWGAGGPQYF.

Comment on this clonotype: Germline is not matched at one junction end, which may reflect a read error. The V gene is TRBV29-1, the J gene TRBJ1-1; TRBD1 might be the D (5 bases). The CDR3 contains 13 residues. Germline CDR1 reads SQVTM; CDR2 reads ANQGSEA. CDR3: CSIVRAGVTEASF. The CDR3 DNA is TGCAGCATTGTTCGTGCGGGGGTTACTGAGGCTTCCTTT.

In the case of this clonotype: Mismatch with germline at one junction end may stem from a read error. The rearrangement links TRBV29-1 to TRBJ2-3; a weak D match, TRBD2 (6 bases). This CDR3 comprises 15 residues. Germline V lookup: CDR1 SQVTM, CDR2 ANQGSEA. CDR3 sequence: CIVEGGAGIIDTQYF. Here the CDR3 DNA reads TGCATCGTTGAGGGCGGGGCCGGCATCATAGATACGCAATATTTT.

Details on this clonotype: Compared with germline, one end of the junction differs, possibly owing to a read error. The chain carries TRBV12-3 or TRBV12-4 and TRBJ1-3; D is unclear. This CDR3 has 13 residues. This CDR3 is CVSNPHSGNTIYF. The CDR3 DNA is TGTGTCAGCAATCCCCACTCTGGAAACACCATATATTTT.

This clonotype was counted at least ten times. The gene calls are TRBV5-6 and TRBJ2-6; D unresolved. The CDR3 extends over 13 amino acids. CDR1 is SGHDT, CDR2 YYEEEE, per germline. V was clipped by 2 bases and J by 5 bases, with 5 bases between them. The CDR3 DNA reads as TGTGCCAGCAGCTTACCACGGGCCAACGTCCTGACTTTC. It is translated as CASSLPRANVLTF.

Concerning this clonotype: A junction end diverges from the germline sequence, so it may reflect a read error. The chain has TRBV11-1 and TRBJ2-4; TRBD2 matches at 13 bases. The CDR3 has 17 residues. From germline, CDR1 is SGHAT and CDR2 FQDESV (reference sequence). CDR3 nucleotides: TGTGCCAGCAGCTTTTCAGGGACTAGCGGGACCAAAAACATTCAATACTTC. Its translation: CASSFSGTSGTKNIQYF. The complete variable domain, with remaining parts taken from reference TRBV11-1 and TRBJ2-4, reads EAEVAQSPRYKITEKSQAVAFWCDPISGHATLYWYRQILGQGPELLVQFQDESVVDDSQLPKDRFSAERLKGVDSTLKIQPAELGDSAMYLCASSFSGTSGTKNIQYFGAGTRLSVL.

The rearrangement links TRBV11-2 to TRBJ2-1; a weak D match, TRBD1 (7 bases). Germline CDR1 SGHAT, CDR2 FQNNGV. The CDR3 runs to 14 residues. V dropped 10 bases and J dropped 10 bases, with 23 bases sitting between them. The CDR3 region has the DNA TGTGCCAACAGTTCAGGGGGGCCTGGGAACGAGCAGTTCTTC. Its translation: CANSSGGPGNEQFF.

V is TRBV29-1 and J is TRBJ2-1, with 8 bases matching TRBD2. This CDR3 comprises 12 residues. The V and J ends lost 7 bases and 13 bases, in that order; junction bases with no gene match: 12. Germline assignment: CDR1 SQVTM and CDR2 ANQGSEA. The DNA of the CDR3 is TGCAGCGCCAGCCCGGGGGGGAATGGACAGTTCTTC. Translated: CSASPGGNGQFF.

This clonotype was counted only a few times. The CDR3 loop reads CASSLRNTEAFF. The CDR3 nucleotides read TGTGCCAGCAGTCTTAGGAACACTGAAGCTTTCTTT. The rearrangement links TRBV6-2 or TRBV6-3 to TRBJ1-1; D gene uncertain. The germline CDR1 and CDR2 sequences are MNHEY and SVGEGT. This CDR3 comprises 12 residues. Trimming removed 5 bases from V and 1 base from J, with 5 bases in between.

As concerns this clonotype: Germline and junction disagree at one end, which may indicate a read error. The J gene is TRBJ2-5, the V gene TRBV11-2; no clear D gene. The CDR3 spans 14 residues. Germline assignment: CDR1 SGHAT and CDR2 FQNNGV. The CDR3, as DNA: TGTGCCATTAGCTTAGATGGGCCCCGTAGGACCCAATACTTC. It yields the protein CAISLDGPRRTQYF.

This clonotype came up once. The CDR3 bases are TGTGCCAGCAGTCCACAGGGGGCGGTCGACTACACCTTC. It encodes CASSPQGAVDYTF. This chain connects TRBV6-5 to TRBJ1-2; TRBD1 agrees at 9 bases. Per germline, CDR1 MNHEY and CDR2 SVGAGI. V dropped 5 bases and J dropped 10; count of bases not matched to a gene: 8. CDR3 size: 13 residues.

Note on this clonotype: An end of the junction does not agree with germline; a read error may underlie this. The J gene is TRBJ2-7, the V gene TRBV10-3; D could derive from TRBD1 or TRBD2 (7 bases each). The CDR3 has 14 amino acids. From germline, CDR1 is ENHRY and CDR2 SYGVKD. CDR3 region: CVCTTGSGLYEEYF. In DNA, the CDR3 is TGTGTGTGTACGACAGGGTCGGGACTATACGAGGAGTACTTC.

A word on this clonotype: Mismatch with germline at one junction end may stem from a read error. The V and J genes are TRBV28 and TRBJ1-1, with D uncertain. CDR3 length: 13 residues. In germline, CDR1 is MDHEN, CDR2 SYDVKM. CDR3 nucleotides: TGTGCCACCATGAAGAGGGCAAACACTGAAGCCTTCTTT. Translating it yields CATMKRANTEAFF.

A note on this clonotype: A junction boundary mismatches the germline segment, possibly from a read error. The chain uses TRBV11-2 and TRBJ2-2; possibly TRBD2 for D (5 bases). Germline V gives CDR1 SGHAT, CDR2 FQNNGV. This CDR3 is 17 amino acids long. The CDR3 DNA reads TGTGCCAGCAGCTTATCATTAAGAGAGGCGAACACCGGGGAGCCGTTTTTT. Protein: CASSLSLREANTGEPFF.